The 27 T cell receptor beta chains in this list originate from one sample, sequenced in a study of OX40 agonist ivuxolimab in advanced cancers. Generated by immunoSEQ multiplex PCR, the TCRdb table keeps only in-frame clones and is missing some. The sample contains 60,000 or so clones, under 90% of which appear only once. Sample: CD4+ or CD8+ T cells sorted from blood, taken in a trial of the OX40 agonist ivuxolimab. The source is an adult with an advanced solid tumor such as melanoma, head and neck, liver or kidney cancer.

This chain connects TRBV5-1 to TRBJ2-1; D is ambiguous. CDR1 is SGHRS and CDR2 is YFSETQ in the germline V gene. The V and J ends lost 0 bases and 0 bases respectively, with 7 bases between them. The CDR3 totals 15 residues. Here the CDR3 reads CASSLAADSYNEQFF. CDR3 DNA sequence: TGCGCCAGCAGCTTGGCGGCCGACTCCTACAATGAGCAGTTCTTC.

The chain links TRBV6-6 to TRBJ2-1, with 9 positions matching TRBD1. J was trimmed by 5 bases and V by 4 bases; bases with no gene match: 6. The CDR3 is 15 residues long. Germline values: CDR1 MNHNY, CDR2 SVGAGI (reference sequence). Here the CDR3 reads CASSSPDRGDNEQFF. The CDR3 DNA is TGTGCCAGCAGTTCCCCTGACAGGGGGGACAATGAGCAGTTCTTC.

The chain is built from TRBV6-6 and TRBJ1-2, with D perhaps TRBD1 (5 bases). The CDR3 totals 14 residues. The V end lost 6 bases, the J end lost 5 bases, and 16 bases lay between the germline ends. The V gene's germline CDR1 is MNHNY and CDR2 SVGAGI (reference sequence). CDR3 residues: CASRGLFPNYGYTF. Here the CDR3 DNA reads TGTGCCAGCAGGGGACTATTCCCCAATTATGGCTACACCTTC.

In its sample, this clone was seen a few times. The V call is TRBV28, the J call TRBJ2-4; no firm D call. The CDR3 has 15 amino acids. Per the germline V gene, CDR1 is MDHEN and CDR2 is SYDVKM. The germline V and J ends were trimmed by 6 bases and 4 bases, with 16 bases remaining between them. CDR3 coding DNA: TGTGCCAGCAGCGGACGGGCTGATTCTAAAAACATTCAGTACTTC. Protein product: CASSGRADSKNIQYF.

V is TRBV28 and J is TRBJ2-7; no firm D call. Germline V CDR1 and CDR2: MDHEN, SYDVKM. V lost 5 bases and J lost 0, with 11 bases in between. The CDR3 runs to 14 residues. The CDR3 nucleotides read TGTGCCAGCAGTCGCACCCCCGCCTCCTACGAGCAGTACTTC. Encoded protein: CASSRTPASYEQYF.

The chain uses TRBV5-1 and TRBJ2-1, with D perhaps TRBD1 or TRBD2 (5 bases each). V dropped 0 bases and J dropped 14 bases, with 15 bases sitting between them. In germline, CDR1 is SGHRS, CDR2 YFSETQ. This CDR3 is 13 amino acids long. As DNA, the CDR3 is TGCGCCAGCAGCTTGGCCTCGGGACCCCGGGAGTTCTTC. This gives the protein CASSLASGPREFF.

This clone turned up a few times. The chain's CDR3 is CASLDRGGNQPQHF. CDR3 DNA sequence: TGTGCCAGCCTGGACAGGGGAGGCAATCAGCCCCAGCATTTT. The rearrangement links TRBV6-1 to TRBJ1-5; TRBD1 matches at 9 bases. CDR1 and CDR2 (germline): MNHNS, SASEGT. V dropped 8 bases and J dropped 2; count of bases not matched to a gene: 4. This CDR3 has 14 residues.

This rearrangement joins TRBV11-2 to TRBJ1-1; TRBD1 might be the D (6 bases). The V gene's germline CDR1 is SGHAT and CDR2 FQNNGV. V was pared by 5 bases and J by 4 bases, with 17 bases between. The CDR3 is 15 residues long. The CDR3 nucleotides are TGTGCCAGCAGCCCCGGTGGGCAGGGGTTCACTGAAGCTTTCTTT. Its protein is CASSPGGQGFTEAFF.

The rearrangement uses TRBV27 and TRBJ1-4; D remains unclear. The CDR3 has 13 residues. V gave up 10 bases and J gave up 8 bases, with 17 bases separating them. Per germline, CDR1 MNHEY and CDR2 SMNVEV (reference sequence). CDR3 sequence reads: CATKGGVGEKLFF. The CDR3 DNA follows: TGTGCCACCAAGGGTGGGGTAGGGGAAAAACTGTTTTTT.

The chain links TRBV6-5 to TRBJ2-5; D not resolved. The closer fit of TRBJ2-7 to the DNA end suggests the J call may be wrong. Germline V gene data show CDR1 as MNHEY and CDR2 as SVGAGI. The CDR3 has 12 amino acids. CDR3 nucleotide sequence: TGTGCCAGCAGTCGCCTCCTTGGCGAGCAGTACTTC. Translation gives CASSRLLGEQYF.

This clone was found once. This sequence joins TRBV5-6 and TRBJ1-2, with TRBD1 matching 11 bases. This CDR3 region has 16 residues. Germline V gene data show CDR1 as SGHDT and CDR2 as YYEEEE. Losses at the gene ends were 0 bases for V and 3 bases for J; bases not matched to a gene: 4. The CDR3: CASSLEGQGEYYGYTF. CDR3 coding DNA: TGTGCCAGCAGCTTGGAGGGACAGGGGGAGTACTATGGCTACACCTTC.

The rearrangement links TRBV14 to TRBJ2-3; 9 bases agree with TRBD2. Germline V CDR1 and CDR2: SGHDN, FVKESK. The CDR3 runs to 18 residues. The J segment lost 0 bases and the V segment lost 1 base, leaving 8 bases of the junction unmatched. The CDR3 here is CASSQVGTSFGSTDTQYF. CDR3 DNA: TGTGCCAGCAGCCAAGTAGGGACTAGCTTCGGAAGCACAGATACGCAGTATTTT.

The CDR3 sequence is CAISDGGQPQHF. DNA of the CDR3: TGTGCCATCAGTGACGGCGGTCAGCCCCAGCATTTT. The genes are TRBV10-3 and TRBJ1-5; no reliable D call. Germline values: CDR1 ENHRY, CDR2 SYGVKD. CDR3 length: 12 amino acids. Trimming took off 3 bases at V and 6 bases at J, with 6 bases between the two ends.

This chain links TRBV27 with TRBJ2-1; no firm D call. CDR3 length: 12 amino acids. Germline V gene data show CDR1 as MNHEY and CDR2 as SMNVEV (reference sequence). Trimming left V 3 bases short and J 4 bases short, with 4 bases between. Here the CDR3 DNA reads TGTGCCAGCAGTTTTTTGTACAATGAGCAGTTCTTC. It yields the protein CASSFLYNEQFF.

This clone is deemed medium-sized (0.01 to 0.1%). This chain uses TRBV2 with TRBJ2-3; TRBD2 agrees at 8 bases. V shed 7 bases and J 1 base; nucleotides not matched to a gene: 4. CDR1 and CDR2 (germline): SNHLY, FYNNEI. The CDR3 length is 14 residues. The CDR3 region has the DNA TGTGCCAGCACTTTTAGCGGGGGCACAGATACGCAGTATTTT. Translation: CASTFSGGTDTQYF.

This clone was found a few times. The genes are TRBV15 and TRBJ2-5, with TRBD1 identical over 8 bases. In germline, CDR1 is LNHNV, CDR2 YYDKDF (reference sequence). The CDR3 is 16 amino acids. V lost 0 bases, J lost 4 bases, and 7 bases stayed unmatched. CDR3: CATSRDPGQGLETQYF. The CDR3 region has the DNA TGTGCCACCAGCAGAGATCCAGGACAGGGCTTAGAGACCCAGTACTTC.

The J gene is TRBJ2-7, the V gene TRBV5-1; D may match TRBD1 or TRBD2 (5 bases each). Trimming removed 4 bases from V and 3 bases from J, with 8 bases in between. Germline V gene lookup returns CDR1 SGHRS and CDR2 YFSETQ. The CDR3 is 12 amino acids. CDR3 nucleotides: TGCGCCAGCAGCCGGGACGGCTACGAGCAGTACTTC. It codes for CASSRDGYEQYF. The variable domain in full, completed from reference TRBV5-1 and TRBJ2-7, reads KAGVTQTPRYLIKTRGQQVTLSCSPISGHRSVSWYQQTPGQGLQFLFEYFSETQRNKGNFPGRFSGRQFSNSRSEMNVSTLELGDSALYLCASSRDGYEQYFGPGTRLTVT.

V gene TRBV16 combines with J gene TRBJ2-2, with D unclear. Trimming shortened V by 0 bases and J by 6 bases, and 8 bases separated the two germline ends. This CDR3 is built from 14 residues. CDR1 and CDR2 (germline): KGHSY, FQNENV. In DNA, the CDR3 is TGTGCCAGCAGCCAATCGTCCAGATCCGGGGAGCTGTTTTTT. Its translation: CASSQSSRSGELFF.

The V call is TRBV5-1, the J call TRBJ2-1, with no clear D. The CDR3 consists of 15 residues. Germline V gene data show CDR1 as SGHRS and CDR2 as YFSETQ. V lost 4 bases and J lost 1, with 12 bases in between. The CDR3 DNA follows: TGCGCCAGCAGCCAGGCAACAGCGTCCTACAATGAGCAGTTCTTC. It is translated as CASSQATASYNEQFF.

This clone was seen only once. CDR3 protein: CASSEATTGMWGNTIYF. CDR3 nucleotides: TGTGCCAGCAGTGAAGCAACCACAGGGATGTGGGGAAACACCATATATTTT. This chain connects TRBV6-1 to TRBJ1-3, with D perhaps matching TRBD1 (6 bases). The CDR3 sequence is 17 residues long. The V end was cut by 0 bases, the J end by 4 bases, with 16 bases between. Germline V gene lookup returns CDR1 MNHNS and CDR2 SASEGT.

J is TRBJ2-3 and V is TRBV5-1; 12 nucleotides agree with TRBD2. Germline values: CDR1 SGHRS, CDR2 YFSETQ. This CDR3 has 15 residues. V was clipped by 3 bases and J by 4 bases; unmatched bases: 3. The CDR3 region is CASSSTSGSADTQYF. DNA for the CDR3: TGCGCCAGCAGCTCGACTAGCGGGAGTGCAGATACGCAGTATTTT.

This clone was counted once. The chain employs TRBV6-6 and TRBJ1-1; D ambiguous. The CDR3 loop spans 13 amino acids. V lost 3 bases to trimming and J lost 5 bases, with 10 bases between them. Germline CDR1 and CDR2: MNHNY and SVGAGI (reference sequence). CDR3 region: CASSYQIGTEAFF. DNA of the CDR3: TGTGCCAGCAGTTATCAAATCGGGACTGAAGCTTTCTTT.

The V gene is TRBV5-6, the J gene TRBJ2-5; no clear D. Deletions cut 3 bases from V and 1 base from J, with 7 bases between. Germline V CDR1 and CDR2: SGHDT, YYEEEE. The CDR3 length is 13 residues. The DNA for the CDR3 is TGTGCCAGCAGCTCCTTGATCCAAGAGACCCAGTACTTC. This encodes CASSSLIQETQYF.

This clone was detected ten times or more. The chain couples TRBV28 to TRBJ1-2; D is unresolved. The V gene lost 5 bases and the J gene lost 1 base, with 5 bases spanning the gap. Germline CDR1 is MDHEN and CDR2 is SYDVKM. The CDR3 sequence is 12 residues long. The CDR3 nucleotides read TGTGCCAGCAGTACGGTTAACTATGGCTACACCTTC. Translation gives CASSTVNYGYTF.

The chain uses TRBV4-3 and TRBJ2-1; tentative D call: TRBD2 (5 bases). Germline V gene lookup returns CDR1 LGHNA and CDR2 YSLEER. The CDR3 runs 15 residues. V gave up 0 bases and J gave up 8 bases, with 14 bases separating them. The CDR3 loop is CASSQEEANGDEQFF. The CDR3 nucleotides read TGCGCCAGCAGCCAAGAGGAAGCTAACGGGGATGAGCAGTTCTTC.

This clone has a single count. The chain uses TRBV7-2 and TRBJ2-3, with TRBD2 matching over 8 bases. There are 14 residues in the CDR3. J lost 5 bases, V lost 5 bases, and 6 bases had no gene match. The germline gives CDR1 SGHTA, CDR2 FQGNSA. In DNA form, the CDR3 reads TGTGCCAGCAGCATCGGGACTAGGGGAGATACGCAGTATTTT. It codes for CASSIGTRGDTQYF.

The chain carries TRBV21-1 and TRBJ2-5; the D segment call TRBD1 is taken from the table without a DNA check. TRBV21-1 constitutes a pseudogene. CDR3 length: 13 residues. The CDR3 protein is CASSKGSGETQYF. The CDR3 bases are TGTGCCAGCAGCAAAGGATCAGGAGAGACCCAGTACTTC.